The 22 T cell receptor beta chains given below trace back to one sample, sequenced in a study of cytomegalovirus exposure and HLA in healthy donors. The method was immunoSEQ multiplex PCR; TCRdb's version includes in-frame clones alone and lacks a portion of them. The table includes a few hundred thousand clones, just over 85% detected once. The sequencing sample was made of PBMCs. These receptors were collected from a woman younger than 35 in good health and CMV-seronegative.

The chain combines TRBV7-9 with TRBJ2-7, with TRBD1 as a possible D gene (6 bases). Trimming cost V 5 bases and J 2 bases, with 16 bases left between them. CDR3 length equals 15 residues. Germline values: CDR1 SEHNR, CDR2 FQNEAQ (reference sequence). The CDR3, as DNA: TGTGCCAGCAGCCAGGCTTTGGGGGACACCTACGAGCAGTACTTC. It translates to CASSQALGDTYEQYF.

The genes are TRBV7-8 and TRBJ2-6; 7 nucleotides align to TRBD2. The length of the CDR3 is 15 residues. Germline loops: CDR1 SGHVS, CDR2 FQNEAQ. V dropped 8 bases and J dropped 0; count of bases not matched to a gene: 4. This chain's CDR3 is CASGGGISGANVLTF. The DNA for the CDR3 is TGTGCCAGCGGCGGGGGTATCTCTGGGGCCAACGTCCTGACTTTC.

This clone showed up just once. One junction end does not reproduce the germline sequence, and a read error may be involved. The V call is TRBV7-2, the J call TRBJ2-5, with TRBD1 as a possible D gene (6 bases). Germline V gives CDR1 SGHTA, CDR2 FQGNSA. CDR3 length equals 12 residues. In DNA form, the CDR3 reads TGTGCCAGCAGCTTGATCCAGGGGACGACGGACTTC. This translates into CASSLIQGTTDF.

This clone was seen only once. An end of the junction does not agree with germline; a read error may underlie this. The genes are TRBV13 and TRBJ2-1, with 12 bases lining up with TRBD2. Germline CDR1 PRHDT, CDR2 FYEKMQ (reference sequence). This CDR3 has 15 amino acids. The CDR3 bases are TGTGCCAGCAGCTTATTATCACTAGCGGGAGGCTCGCGGATCTTC. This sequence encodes CASSLLSLAGGSRIF.

CDR3 region: CASSLGTSGNEQFF. CDR3 nucleotide sequence: TGTGCCAGCAGCTTAGGGACTAGCGGCAATGAGCAGTTCTTC. The chain links TRBV7-9 to TRBJ2-1; TRBD2 agrees at 10 bases. Germline loops: CDR1 SEHNR, CDR2 FQNEAQ (reference sequence). The junction had 0 bases not matched to a gene; V was cut back by 1 base and J by 6 bases. The CDR3 has 14 residues.

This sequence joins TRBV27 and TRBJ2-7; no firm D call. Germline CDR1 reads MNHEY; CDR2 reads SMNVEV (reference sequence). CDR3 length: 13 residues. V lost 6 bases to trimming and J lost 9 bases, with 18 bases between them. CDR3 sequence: CASRTEYSLGQYF. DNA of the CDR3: TGTGCCAGCAGGACGGAATACAGCTTGGGGCAGTACTTC.

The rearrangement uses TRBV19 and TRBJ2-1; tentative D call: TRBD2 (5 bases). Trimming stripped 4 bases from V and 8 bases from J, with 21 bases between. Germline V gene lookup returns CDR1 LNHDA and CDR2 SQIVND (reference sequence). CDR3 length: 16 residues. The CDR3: CASSTLERTSADEQFF. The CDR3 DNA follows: TGTGCCAGTAGTACATTGGAGCGGACTTCCGCCGATGAGCAGTTCTTC.

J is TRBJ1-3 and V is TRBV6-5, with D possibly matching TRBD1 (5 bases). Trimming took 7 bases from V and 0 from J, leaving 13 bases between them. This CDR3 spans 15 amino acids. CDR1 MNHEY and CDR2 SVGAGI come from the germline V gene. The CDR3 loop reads CASILTADSGNTIYF. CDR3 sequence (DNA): TGTGCCAGCATTCTGACAGCTGACTCTGGAAACACCATATATTTT.

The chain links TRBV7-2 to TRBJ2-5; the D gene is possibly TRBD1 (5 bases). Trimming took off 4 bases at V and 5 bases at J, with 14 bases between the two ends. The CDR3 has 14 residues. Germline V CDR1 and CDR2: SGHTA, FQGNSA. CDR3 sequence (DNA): TGTGCCAGCAGCTCCAGTGGGGCTGGGGAGACCCAGTACTTC. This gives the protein CASSSSGAGETQYF.

The DNA for the CDR3 is TGTGCCAGTAGTATAGACCCACTTAGCGGATACACAGATACGCAGTATTTT. Its protein product is CASSIDPLSGYTDTQYF. This chain uses TRBV19 with TRBJ2-3; weak D call: TRBD2 (6 bases). Trimming removed 0 bases from V and 2 bases from J, with 15 bases in between. Germline CDR1 LNHDA, CDR2 SQIVND (reference sequence). CDR3 length: 17 amino acids.

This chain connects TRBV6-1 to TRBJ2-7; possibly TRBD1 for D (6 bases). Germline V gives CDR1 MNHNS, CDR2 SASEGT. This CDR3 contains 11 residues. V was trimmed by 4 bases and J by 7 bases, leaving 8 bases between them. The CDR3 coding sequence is TGTGCCAGCAGTGTCCAGGGGGAGCAGTACTTC. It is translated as CASSVQGEQYF.

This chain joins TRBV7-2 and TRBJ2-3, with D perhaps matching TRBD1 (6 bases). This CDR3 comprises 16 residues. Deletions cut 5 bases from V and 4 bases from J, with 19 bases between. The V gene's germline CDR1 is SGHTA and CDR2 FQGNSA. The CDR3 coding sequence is TGTGCCAGCAGCGAAAGAGTTCTAGCAGGGGCAGATACGCAGTATTTT. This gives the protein CASSERVLAGADTQYF.

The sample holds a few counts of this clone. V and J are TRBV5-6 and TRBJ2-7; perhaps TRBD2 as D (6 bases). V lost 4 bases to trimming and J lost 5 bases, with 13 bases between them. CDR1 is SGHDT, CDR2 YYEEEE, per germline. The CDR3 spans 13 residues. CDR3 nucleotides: TGTGCCAGCAGCCCCGTCGGAGGGGACGAGCAGTACTTC. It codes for CASSPVGGDEQYF.

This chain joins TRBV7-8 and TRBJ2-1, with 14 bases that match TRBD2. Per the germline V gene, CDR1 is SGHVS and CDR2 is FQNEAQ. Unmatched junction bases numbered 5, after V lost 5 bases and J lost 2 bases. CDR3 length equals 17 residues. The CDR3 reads CASSLGLAGGTYNEQFF. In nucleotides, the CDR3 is TGTGCCAGCAGCCTTGGACTAGCGGGAGGCACCTACAATGAGCAGTTCTTC. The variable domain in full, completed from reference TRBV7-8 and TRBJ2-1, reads GAGVSQSPRYKVAKRGQDVALRCDPISGHVSLFWYQQALGQGPEFLTYFQNEAQLDKSGLPSDRFFAERPEGSVSTLKIQRTQQEDSAVYLCASSLGLAGGTYNEQFFGPGTRLTVL.

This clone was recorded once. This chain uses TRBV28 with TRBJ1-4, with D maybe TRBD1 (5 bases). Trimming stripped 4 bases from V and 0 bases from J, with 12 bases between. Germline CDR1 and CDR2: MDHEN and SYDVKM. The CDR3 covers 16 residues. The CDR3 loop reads CASSSRTIATNEKLFF. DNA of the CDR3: TGTGCCAGCAGTTCGCGGACAATTGCAACTAATGAAAAACTGTTTTTT. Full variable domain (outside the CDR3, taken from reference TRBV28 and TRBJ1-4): DVKVTQSSRYLVKRTGEKVFLECVQDMDHENMFWYRQDPGLGLRLIYFSYDVKMKEKGDIPEGYSVSREKKERFSLILESASTNQTSMYLCASSSRTIATNEKLFFGSGTQLSVL.

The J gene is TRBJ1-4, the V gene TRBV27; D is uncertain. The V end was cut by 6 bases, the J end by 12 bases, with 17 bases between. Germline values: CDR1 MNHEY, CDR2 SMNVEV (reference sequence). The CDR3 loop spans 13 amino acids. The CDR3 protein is CASRARNSRELFF. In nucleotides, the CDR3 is TGTGCCAGCAGGGCTAGGAACTCACGGGAACTGTTTTTT.

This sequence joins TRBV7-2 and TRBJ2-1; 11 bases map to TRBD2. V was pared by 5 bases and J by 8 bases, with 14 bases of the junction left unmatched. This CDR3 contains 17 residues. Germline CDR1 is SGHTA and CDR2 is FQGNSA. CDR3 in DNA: TGTGCCAGCAGCCTGTTAGCGGGAGGGCAGGGGCCAGATGAGCAGTTCTTC. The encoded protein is CASSLLAGGQGPDEQFF.

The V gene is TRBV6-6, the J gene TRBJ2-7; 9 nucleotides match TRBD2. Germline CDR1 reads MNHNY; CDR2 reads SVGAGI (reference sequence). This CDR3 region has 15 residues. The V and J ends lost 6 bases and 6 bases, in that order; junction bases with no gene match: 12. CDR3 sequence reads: CASSDQGSGRAEQYF. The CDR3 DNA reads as TGTGCCAGCAGCGACCAGGGTAGCGGGAGAGCCGAGCAGTACTTC.

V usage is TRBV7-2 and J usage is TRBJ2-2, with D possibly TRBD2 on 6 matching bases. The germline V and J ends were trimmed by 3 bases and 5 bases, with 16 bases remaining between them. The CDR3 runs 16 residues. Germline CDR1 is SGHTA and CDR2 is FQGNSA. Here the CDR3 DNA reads TGTGCCAGCAGCTTCCCGGGACTGAGATCGACCGGGGAGCTGTTTTTT. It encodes CASSFPGLRSTGELFF.

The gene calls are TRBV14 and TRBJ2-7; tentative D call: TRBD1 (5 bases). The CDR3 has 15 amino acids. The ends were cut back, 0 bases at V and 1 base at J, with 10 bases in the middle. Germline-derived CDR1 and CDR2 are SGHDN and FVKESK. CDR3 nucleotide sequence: TGTGCCAGCAGCCAAGAGACAGCCCTTTCCTACGAGCAGTACTTC. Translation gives CASSQETALSYEQYF.

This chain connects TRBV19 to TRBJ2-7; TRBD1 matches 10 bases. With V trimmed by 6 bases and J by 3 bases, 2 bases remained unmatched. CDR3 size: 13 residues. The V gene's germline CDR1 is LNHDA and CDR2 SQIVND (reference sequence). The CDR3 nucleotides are TGTGCCAGTAGAAGGGACAGGGGCTACGAGCAGTACTTC. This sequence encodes CASRRDRGYEQYF.

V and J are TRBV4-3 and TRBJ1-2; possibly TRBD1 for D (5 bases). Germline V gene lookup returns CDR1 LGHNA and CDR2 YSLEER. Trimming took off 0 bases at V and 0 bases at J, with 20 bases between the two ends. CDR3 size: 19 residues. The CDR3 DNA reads TGCGCCAGCAGCCAAGATCCACCCAAAGGGCCGGGGGCTAACTATGGCTACACCTTC. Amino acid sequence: CASSQDPPKGPGANYGYTF.